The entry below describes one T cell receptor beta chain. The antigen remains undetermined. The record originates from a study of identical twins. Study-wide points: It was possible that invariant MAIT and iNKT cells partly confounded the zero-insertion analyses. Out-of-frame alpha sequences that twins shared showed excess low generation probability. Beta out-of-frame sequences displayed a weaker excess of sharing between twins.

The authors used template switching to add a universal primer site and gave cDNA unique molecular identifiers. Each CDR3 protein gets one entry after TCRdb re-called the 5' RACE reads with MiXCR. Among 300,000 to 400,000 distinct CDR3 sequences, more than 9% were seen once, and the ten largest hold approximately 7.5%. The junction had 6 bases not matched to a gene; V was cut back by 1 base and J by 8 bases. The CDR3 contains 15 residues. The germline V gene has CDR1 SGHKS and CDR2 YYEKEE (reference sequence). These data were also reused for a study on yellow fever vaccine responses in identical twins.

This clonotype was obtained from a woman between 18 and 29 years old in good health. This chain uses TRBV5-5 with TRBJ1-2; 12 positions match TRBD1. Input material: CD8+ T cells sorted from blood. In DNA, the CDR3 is TGTGCCAGCAGCTTGAGGGACAGGGGGCGCGAGGGCTACACCTTC. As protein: CASSLRDRGREGYTF.